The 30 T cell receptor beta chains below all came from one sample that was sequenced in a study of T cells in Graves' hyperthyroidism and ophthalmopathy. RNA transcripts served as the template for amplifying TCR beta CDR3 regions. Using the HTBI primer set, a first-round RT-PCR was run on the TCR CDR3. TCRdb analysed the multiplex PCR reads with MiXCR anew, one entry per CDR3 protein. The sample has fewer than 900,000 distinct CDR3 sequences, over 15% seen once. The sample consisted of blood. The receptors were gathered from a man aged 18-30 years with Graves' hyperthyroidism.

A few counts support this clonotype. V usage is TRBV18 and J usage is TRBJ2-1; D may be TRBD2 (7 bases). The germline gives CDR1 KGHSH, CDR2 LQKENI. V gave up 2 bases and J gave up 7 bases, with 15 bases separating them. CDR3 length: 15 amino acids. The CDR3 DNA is TGTGCCAGCTCACCAGGCGGGGGCGTGGGTAATGAGCAGTTCTTC. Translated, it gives CASSPGGGVGNEQFF.

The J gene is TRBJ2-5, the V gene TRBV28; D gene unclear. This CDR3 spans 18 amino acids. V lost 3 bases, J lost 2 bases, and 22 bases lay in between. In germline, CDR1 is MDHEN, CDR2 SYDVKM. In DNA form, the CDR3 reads TGTGCCAGCAGTTTCTACCCCGAGAGAGCAGGCAAACAAGAGACCCAGTACTTC. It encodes CASSFYPERAGKQETQYF.

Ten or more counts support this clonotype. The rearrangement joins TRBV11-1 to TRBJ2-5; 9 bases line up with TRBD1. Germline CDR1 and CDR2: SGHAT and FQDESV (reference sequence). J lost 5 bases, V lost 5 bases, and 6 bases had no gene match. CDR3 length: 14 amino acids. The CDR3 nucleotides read TGTGCCAGCAGCGCGGACAGGGGTAGGGAGACCCAGTACTTC. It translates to CASSADRGRETQYF.

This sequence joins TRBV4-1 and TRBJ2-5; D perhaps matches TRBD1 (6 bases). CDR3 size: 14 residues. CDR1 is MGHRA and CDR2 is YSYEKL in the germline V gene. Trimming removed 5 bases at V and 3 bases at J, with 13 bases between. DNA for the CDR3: TGCGCCAGCAGCGACCGGGACACCGAAGAGACCCAGTACTTC. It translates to CASSDRDTEETQYF.

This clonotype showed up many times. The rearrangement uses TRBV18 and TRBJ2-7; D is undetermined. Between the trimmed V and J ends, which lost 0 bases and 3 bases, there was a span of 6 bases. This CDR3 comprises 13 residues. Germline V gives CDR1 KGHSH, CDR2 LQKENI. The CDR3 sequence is CASSPPANYEQYF. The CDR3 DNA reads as TGTGCCAGCTCACCACCCGCCAACTACGAGCAGTACTTC.

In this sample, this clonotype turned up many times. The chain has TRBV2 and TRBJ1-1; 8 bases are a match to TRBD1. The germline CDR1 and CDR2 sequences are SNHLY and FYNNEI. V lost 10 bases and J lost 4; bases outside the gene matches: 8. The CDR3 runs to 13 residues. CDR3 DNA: TGTGCCATCTCGGGACAGGCGGGCACTGAAGCTTTCTTT. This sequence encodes CAISGQAGTEAFF.

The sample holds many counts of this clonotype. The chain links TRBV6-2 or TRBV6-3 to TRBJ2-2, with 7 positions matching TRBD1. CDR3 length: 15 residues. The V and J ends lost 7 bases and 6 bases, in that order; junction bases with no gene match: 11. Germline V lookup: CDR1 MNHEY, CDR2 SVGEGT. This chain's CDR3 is CASTPNPTGPGELFF. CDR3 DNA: TGTGCCAGCACCCCCAACCCGACAGGGCCCGGGGAGCTGTTTTTT.

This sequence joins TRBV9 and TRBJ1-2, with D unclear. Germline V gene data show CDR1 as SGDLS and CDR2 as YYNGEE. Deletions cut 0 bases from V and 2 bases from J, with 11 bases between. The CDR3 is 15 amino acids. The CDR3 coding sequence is TGTGCCAGCAGCGTAGCTGAACACATCAACTATGGCTACACCTTC. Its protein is CASSVAEHINYGYTF.

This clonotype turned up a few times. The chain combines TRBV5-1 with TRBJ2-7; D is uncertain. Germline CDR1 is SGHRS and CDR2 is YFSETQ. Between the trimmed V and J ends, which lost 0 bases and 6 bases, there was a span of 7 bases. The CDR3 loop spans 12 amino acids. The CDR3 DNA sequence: TGCGCCAGCAGCTTGGGGACCCCCGAGCAGTACTTC. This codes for CASSLGTPEQYF.

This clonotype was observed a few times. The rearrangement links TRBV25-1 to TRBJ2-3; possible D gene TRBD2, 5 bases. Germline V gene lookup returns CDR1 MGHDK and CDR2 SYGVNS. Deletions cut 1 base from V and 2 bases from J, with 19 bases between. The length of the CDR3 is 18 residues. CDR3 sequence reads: CASSEWFRDGTHTDTQYF. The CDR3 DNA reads TGTGCCAGCAGTGAATGGTTCCGGGATGGCACACACACAGATACGCAGTATTTT.

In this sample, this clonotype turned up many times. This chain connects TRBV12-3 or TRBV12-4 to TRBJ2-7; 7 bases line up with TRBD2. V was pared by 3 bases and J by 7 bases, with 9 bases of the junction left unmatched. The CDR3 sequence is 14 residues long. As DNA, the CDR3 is TGTGCCAGCAGTTTTGTACGTACTAGCGCTGAGCAGTACTTC. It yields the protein CASSFVRTSAEQYF.

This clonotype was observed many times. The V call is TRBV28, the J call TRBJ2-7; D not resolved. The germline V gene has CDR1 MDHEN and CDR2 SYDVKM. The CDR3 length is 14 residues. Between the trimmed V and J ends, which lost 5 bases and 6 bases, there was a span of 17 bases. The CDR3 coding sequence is TGTGCCAGCAGTCCCGACATCACCACGGGCGAGCAGTACTTC. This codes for CASSPDITTGEQYF.

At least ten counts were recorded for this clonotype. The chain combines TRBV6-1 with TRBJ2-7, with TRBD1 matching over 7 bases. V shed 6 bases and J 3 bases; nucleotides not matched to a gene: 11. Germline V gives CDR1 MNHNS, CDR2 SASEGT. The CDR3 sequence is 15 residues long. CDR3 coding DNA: TGTGCCAGCAGCAGGACAGGCCTGGCTGGCTACGAGCAGTACTTC. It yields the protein CASSRTGLAGYEQYF.

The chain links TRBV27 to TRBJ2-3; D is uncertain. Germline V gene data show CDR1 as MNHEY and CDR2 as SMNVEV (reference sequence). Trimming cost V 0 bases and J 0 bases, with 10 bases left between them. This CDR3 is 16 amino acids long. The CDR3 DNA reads TGTGCCAGCAGTTTATCGGCAGGAGCGAGCACAGATACGCAGTATTTT. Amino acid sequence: CASSLSAGASTDTQYF.

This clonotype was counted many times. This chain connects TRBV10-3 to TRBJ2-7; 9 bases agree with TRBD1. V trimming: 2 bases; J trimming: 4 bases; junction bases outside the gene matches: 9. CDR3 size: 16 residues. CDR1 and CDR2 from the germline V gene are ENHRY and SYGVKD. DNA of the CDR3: TGTGCCATCAGTGAGCCACCGGGACAGGGATTATACGAGCAGTACTTC. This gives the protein CAISEPPGQGLYEQYF.

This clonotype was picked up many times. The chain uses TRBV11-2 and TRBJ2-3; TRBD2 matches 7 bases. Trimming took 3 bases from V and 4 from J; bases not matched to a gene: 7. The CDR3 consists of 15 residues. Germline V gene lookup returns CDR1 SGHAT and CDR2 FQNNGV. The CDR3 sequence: CASSLGGGSADTQYF. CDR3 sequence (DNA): TGTGCCAGCAGCTTGGGCGGCGGGAGCGCAGATACGCAGTATTTT.

The CDR3 DNA follows: TGTGCCAGCAGTTCCCAACCAACTAGCCGGGACAGGAAAGCGCTGTTTTTT. Its translation is CASSSQPTSRDRKALFF. The chain employs TRBV27 and TRBJ2-2, with 8 nucleotides matching TRBD1. This CDR3 contains 17 residues. Germline V gene sequence: CDR1 MNHEY, CDR2 SMNVEV (reference sequence). Unmatched junction bases numbered 20, after V lost 4 bases and J lost 13 bases.

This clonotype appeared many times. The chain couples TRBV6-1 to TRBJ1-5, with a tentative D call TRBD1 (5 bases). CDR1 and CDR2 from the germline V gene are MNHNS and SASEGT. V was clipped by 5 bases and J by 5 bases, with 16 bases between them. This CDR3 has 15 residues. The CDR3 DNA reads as TGTGCCAGCAGTTCGGTCGACCAGGGAGATCAGCCCCAGCATTTT. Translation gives CASSSVDQGDQPQHF.

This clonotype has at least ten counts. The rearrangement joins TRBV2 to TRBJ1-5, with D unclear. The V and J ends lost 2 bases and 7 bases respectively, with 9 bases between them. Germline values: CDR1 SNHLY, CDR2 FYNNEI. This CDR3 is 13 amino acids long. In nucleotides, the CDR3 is TGTGCCAGCAGTGAATGGACCCACCAGCCCCAGCATTTT. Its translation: CASSEWTHQPQHF.

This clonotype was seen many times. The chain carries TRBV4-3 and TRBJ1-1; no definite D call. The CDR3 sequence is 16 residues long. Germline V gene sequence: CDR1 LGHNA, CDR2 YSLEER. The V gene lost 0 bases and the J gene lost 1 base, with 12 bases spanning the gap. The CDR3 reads CASSQDRFQKNTEAFF. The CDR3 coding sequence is TGCGCCAGCAGCCAAGATAGGTTTCAGAAGAACACTGAAGCTTTCTTT.

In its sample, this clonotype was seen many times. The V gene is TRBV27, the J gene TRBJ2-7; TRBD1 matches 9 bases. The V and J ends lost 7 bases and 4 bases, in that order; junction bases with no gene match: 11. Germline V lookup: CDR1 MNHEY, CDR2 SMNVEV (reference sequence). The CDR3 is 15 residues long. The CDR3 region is CASTRTGEIPYEQYF. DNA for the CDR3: TGTGCCAGCACCCGGACAGGGGAGATACCGTACGAGCAGTACTTC.

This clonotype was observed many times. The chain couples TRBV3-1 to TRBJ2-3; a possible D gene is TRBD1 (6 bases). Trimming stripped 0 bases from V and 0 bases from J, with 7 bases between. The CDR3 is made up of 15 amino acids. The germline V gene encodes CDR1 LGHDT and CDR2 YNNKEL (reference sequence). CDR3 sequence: CASSQEGHSTDTQYF. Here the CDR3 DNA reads TGTGCCAGCAGCCAAGAGGGACATAGCACAGATACGCAGTATTTT.

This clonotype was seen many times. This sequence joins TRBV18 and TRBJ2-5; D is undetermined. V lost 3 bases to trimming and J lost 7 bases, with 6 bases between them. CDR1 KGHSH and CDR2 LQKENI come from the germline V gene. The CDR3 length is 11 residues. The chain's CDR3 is CASSPGATQYF. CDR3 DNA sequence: TGTGCCAGCTCACCGGGCGCGACCCAGTACTTC.

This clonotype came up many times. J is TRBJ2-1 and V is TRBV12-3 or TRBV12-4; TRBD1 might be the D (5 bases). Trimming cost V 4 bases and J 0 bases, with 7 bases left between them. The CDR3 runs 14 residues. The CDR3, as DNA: TGTGCCAGCAGTTGGGGCAGCTCCTACAATGAGCAGTTCTTC. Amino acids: CASSWGSSYNEQFF.

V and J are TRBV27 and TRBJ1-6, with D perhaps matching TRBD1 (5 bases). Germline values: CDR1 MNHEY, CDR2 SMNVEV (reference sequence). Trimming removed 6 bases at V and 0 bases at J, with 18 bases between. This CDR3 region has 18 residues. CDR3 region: CASRIRTTQSSYNSPLHF. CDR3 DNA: TGTGCCAGCAGAATACGGACAACCCAGAGCTCCTATAATTCACCCCTCCACTTT.

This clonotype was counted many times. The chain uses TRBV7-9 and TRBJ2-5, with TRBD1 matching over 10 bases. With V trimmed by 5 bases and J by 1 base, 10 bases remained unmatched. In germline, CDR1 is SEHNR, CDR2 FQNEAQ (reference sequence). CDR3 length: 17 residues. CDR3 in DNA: TGTGCCAGCAGCGCCCCGACAGGGGGCCATTCCCAAGAGACCCAGTACTTC. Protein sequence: CASSAPTGGHSQETQYF.

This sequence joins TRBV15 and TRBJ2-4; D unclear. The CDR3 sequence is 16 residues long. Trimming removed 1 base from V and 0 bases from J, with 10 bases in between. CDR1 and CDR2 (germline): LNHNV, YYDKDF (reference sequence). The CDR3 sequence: CATSRGVVLAKNIQYF. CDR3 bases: TGTGCCACCAGCAGAGGGGTTGTGTTAGCCAAAAACATTCAGTACTTC.

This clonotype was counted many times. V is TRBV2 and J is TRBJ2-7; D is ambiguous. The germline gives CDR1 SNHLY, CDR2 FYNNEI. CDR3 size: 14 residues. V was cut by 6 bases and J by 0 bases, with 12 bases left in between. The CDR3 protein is CASRPGRSSYEQYF. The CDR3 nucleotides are TGTGCCAGCAGACCGGGCCGGAGCTCCTACGAGCAGTACTTC.

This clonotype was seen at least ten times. CDR3 in DNA: TGTGCCAGCAGTTACAGGGGGAGAGAAAAACTGTTTTTT. It codes for CASSYRGREKLFF. This chain uses TRBV12-3 or TRBV12-4 with TRBJ1-4; 8 bases line up with TRBD1. V dropped 4 bases and J dropped 8; count of bases not matched to a gene: 3. This CDR3 region has 13 residues.

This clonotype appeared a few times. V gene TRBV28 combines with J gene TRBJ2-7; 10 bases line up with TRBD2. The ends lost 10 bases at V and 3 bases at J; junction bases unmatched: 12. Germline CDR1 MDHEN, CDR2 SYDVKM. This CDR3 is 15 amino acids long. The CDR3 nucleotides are TGTGCCACCCTCCGCCCAACTAGCGGGATCTACGAGCAGTACTTC. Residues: CATLRPTSGIYEQYF.